Following are 30 T cell receptor beta chains from one sample sequenced in a study of post-analysis software for immune sequencing data. Tagging with unique molecular identifiers was a feature of the TCR beta cDNA libraries. MiXCR was run by TCRdb on the PCR reads, yielding one entry per CDR3 protein. The profile shows 750,000 to 950,000 distinct CDR3 sequences, roughly 50% of them singletons. No cognate antigen is known for these TCRs. Study-level points and caveats: Roughly 5 TRBV segments (TRBV5-6, TRBV5-1 and TRBV20-1 among them) occurred more frequently in patients than in controls.

The sequenced sample was blood. The receptors come from a girl aged 10-17 years with multiple sclerosis.

This clonotype was picked up a small number of times. J is TRBJ2-7 and V is TRBV10-3; 8 nucleotides line up with TRBD1. CDR3 length equals 15 residues. Trimming took 2 bases from V and 1 from J; bases not matched to a gene: 4. Per germline, CDR1 ENHRY and CDR2 SYGVKD. CDR3 in DNA: TGTGCCATCAGTGAGCCCGACAGGGGATCCTACGAGCAGTACTTC. As protein: CAISEPDRGSYEQYF.

V usage is TRBV20-1 and J usage is TRBJ2-5, with 9 positions matching TRBD2. Per the germline V gene, CDR1 is DFQATT and CDR2 is SNEGSKA (reference sequence). The CDR3 extends over 18 amino acids. V gave up 6 bases and J gave up 2 bases; unmatched junction bases: 19. Here the CDR3 reads CSAPAFSGLAGPQETQYF. Here the CDR3 DNA reads TGCAGTGCCCCAGCGTTCAGTGGGCTAGCGGGACCACAAGAGACCCAGTACTTC.

The V and J genes are TRBV7-9 and TRBJ2-1; a possible D gene is TRBD2 (6 bases). CDR1 is SEHNR, CDR2 FQNEAQ, per germline (reference sequence). Trimming removed 3 bases from V and 7 bases from J, with 13 bases in between. The CDR3 extends over 14 amino acids. The CDR3 DNA sequence: TGTGCCAGCAGCTTGCGGGGTATGAGGAATGAGCAGTTCTTC. It translates to CASSLRGMRNEQFF.

The rearrangement uses TRBV4-1 and TRBJ1-2, with a tentative D call TRBD1 (5 bases). This CDR3 region has 19 residues. Germline V gene lookup returns CDR1 MGHRA and CDR2 YSYEKL. Between the trimmed V and J ends, which lost 2 bases and 6 bases, there was a span of 28 bases. CDR3 in DNA: TGCGCCAGCAGCCAAAACGCTGACTATTCACACAGGAAAATTCATGGCTACACCTTC. Translation: CASSQNADYSHRKIHGYTF.

The rearrangement joins TRBV29-1 to TRBJ1-2; D not certain. V was pared by 3 bases and J by 1 base, with 9 bases between. This CDR3 is built from 13 residues. The germline CDR1 and CDR2 sequences are SQVTM and ANQGSEA. The CDR3 is CSVDPGVNYGYTF. The CDR3 DNA follows: TGCAGCGTTGATCCAGGCGTTAACTATGGCTACACCTTC. Full variable domain (rest looked up from reference TRBV29-1 and TRBJ1-2): SAVISQKPSRDICQRGTSLTIQCQVDSQVTMMFWYRQQPGQSLTLIATANQGSEATYESGFVIDKFPISRPNLTFSTLTVSNMSPEDSSIYLCSVDPGVNYGYTFGSGTRLTVV.

V gene TRBV28 combines with J gene TRBJ1-2; tentative D call: TRBD1 (6 bases). Germline V gene sequence: CDR1 MDHEN, CDR2 SYDVKM. The CDR3 is made up of 14 amino acids. Trimming took off 5 bases at V and 2 bases at J, with 12 bases between the two ends. The CDR3 nucleotides are TGTGCCAGCAGTCTACGACAGGCGAACTATGGCTACACCTTC. Protein: CASSLRQANYGYTF.

The chain combines TRBV10-1 with TRBJ2-3, with D unclear. The length of the CDR3 is 15 residues. Trimming took off 0 bases at V and 2 bases at J, with 9 bases between the two ends. Per the germline V gene, CDR1 is WNHNN and CDR2 is SYGVQD (reference sequence). The CDR3 protein is CASSESSGYTDTQYF. The CDR3 DNA sequence: TGCGCCAGCAGTGAGTCCTCCGGATACACAGATACGCAGTATTTT.

The chain carries TRBV5-6 and TRBJ2-1; D gene unclear. The germline V gene encodes CDR1 SGHDT and CDR2 YYEEEE. The CDR3 contains 12 residues. The V end lost 4 bases, the J end lost 6 bases, and 8 bases lay between the germline ends. The CDR3 DNA reads as TGTGCCAGCAGCCAACACAGCAATGAGCAGTTCTTC. Protein: CASSQHSNEQFF. Looking up the rest from reference TRBV5-6 and TRBJ2-1 gives the full variable domain: DAGVTQSPTHLIKTRGQQVTLRCSPKSGHDTVSWYQQALGQGPQFIFQYYEEEERQRGNFPDRFSGHQFPNYSSELNVNALLLGDSALYLCASSQHSNEQFFGPGTRLTVL.

CDR3 loop: CASESSGGGRDEQFF. For the CDR3, the DNA is TGTGCCAGCGAAAGCTCTGGGGGAGGACGCGATGAGCAGTTCTTC. V usage is TRBV21-1 and J usage is TRBJ2-1; the tabulated D call, TRBD2, remains unverified against the DNA. TRBV21-1 has pseudogene status. The CDR3 runs to 15 residues.

The chain employs TRBV20-1 and TRBJ1-1; D is unclear. Trimming left V 0 bases short and J 4 bases short, with 18 bases between. Germline CDR1 DFQATT, CDR2 SNEGSKA (reference sequence). The CDR3 runs to 16 residues. CDR3 protein: CSARDLGSERPTEAFF. The DNA for the CDR3 is TGCAGTGCTAGAGATCTTGGGTCGGAAAGGCCCACTGAAGCTTTCTTT.

The chain couples TRBV6-5 to TRBJ2-1, with 7 bases aligning to TRBD1. CDR1 and CDR2 from the germline V gene are MNHEY and SVGAGI. Unmatched junction bases numbered 7, after V lost 0 bases and J lost 8 bases. The CDR3 is 15 amino acids. The CDR3 spells CASSYSATGFYEQFF. The CDR3 coding sequence is TGTGCCAGCAGTTACTCGGCGACAGGGTTCTATGAGCAGTTCTTC.

The rearrangement uses TRBV7-2 and TRBJ2-3; 8 positions agree with TRBD1. This CDR3 region has 15 residues. Germline V gives CDR1 SGHTA, CDR2 FQGNSA. Losses at the gene ends were 4 bases for V and 4 bases for J; bases not matched to a gene: 7. The CDR3 reads CASSSTGQGPDTQYF. CDR3 nucleotide sequence: TGTGCCAGCAGCTCAACCGGACAGGGACCAGATACGCAGTATTTT.

The genes are TRBV6-5 and TRBJ1-2, with D possibly being TRBD1 (6 bases). Germline V gene data show CDR1 as MNHEY and CDR2 as SVGAGI. V lost 2 bases and J lost 6, with 13 bases in between. CDR3 length: 14 residues. CDR3 nucleotides: TGTGCCAGCAGTTACGGTACAGGGCTGAATGGCTACACCTTC. Its translation: CASSYGTGLNGYTF.

This sequence joins TRBV15 and TRBJ2-1; D is unclear. This CDR3 comprises 14 residues. The V gene's germline CDR1 is LNHNV and CDR2 YYDKDF (reference sequence). V lost 5 bases to trimming and J lost 7 bases, with 15 bases between them. CDR3 loop: CATSPRIGSNEQFF. The CDR3 DNA follows: TGTGCCACCAGCCCCCGAATAGGGTCTAATGAGCAGTTCTTC.

The V call is TRBV5-1, the J call TRBJ2-5; 11 bases fit TRBD2. Judging by the DNA end, TRBJ2-7 fits better; the J call may be wrong. The CDR3 covers 17 residues. Germline CDR1 is SGHRS and CDR2 is YFSETQ. The CDR3 DNA is TGCGCCAGCAGCTTGGGGGGCTCTAGCGGGAGGTTCCACGAGCAGTACTTC. This encodes CASSLGGSSGRFHEQYF.

The table lists this clonotype with a few counts. The genes are TRBV24-1 and TRBJ2-5; no reliable D call. Trimming took off 0 bases at V and 5 bases at J, with 6 bases between the two ends. The CDR3 consists of 13 residues. Germline-derived CDR1 and CDR2 are KGHDR and SFDVKD. CDR3 sequence (DNA): TGTGCCACCAGTGATTTGGCCAGGGAGACCCAGTACTTC. Translation: CATSDLARETQYF.

V is TRBV12-3 or TRBV12-4 and J is TRBJ2-5, with TRBD1 matching over 8 bases. The CDR3 sequence is 14 residues long. Trimming took 6 bases from V and 1 from J; bases not matched to a gene: 4. CDR3 sequence reads: CASSKTGVQETQYF. The CDR3, as DNA: TGTGCCAGCAGCAAGACAGGGGTCCAAGAGACCCAGTACTTC.

The chain employs TRBV28 and TRBJ2-1; no definite D call. Germline CDR1 is MDHEN and CDR2 is SYDVKM. CDR3 size: 15 residues. Deletions cut 3 bases from V and 0 bases from J, with 9 bases between. CDR3 DNA: TGTGCCAGCAGTTTCGAGGTGAGCTCCTACAATGAGCAGTTCTTC. It encodes CASSFEVSSYNEQFF.

This chain joins TRBV2 and TRBJ2-1; a weak D match, TRBD1 (5 bases). This CDR3 is 15 amino acids long. Germline V lookup: CDR1 SNHLY, CDR2 FYNNEI. V lost 6 bases and J 7 bases, leaving 19 bases between the germline ends. The CDR3 bases are TGTGCCAGCAGACTGAATGTTGTGGGGCGGAATGAGCAGTTCTTC. Amino acid sequence: CASRLNVVGRNEQFF.

This clonotype was detected only a few times. This sequence joins TRBV20-1 and TRBJ2-3; D is perhaps TRBD2 (6 bases). CDR1 is DFQATT, CDR2 SNEGSKA, per germline (reference sequence). The CDR3 is 15 amino acids. The V end was cut by 5 bases, the J end by 0 bases, with 15 bases between. The CDR3 reads CSALEPGTSTDTQYF. DNA for the CDR3: TGCAGTGCTCTGGAGCCCGGGACTAGCACAGATACGCAGTATTTT.

CDR3 loop: CASNFQGYTEAFF. CDR3 sequence (DNA): TGTGCCAGCAATTTTCAGGGGTACACTGAAGCTTTCTTT. V gene TRBV12-3 or TRBV12-4 combines with J gene TRBJ1-1; D is perhaps TRBD1 (6 bases). The CDR3 is made up of 13 amino acids. V was pared by 7 bases and J by 3 bases, with 12 bases between.

As to this clonotype: A junction end diverges from the germline sequence, so it may reflect a read error. The V gene is TRBV10-3, the J gene TRBJ1-2; possible D gene TRBD1, 5 bases. Germline CDR1 reads ENHRY; CDR2 reads SYGVKD. The CDR3 runs 15 residues. CDR3 sequence reads: CAVSESGGLGDGYTF. The DNA for the CDR3 is TGTGCCGTCAGTGAGTCGGGGGGTCTCGGAGATGGCTACACCTTC.

This clonotype occurred a few times. The chain carries TRBV24-1 and TRBJ1-2; D is possibly TRBD1 (6 bases). The CDR3 consists of 14 residues. Germline CDR1 and CDR2: KGHDR and SFDVKD. The V end lost 4 bases, the J end lost 3 bases, and 11 bases lay between the germline ends. The CDR3 coding sequence is TGTGCCACCAGTGAAACCGGACAGTACTATGGCTACACCTTC. It translates to CATSETGQYYGYTF.

The V call is TRBV15, the J call TRBJ2-6; tentatively, D is TRBD1 (6 bases). V was clipped by 1 base and J by 2 bases, with 12 bases between them. The CDR3 extends over 17 amino acids. Germline V gene lookup returns CDR1 LNHNV and CDR2 YYDKDF (reference sequence). The CDR3 DNA follows: TGTGCCACCAGCAGAGCCCTACAGGGTACTGGGGCCAACGTCCTGACTTTC. Amino acid sequence: CATSRALQGTGANVLTF.

This clonotype was detected a few times. The chain uses TRBV6-5 and TRBJ2-7; 8 bases align to TRBD2. Germline values: CDR1 MNHEY, CDR2 SVGAGI. This CDR3 contains 15 residues. V was pared by 0 bases and J by 1 base, with 2 bases of the junction left unmatched. The CDR3 sequence is CASSYSIAGSYEQYF. For the CDR3, the DNA is TGTGCCAGCAGTTACTCAATAGCGGGATCCTACGAGCAGTACTTC.

The table lists this clonotype with a few counts. The chain joins TRBV6-5 to TRBJ2-7, with D perhaps being TRBD1 or TRBD2 (5 bases each). Per the germline V gene, CDR1 is MNHEY and CDR2 is SVGAGI. The CDR3 has 15 amino acids. The ends were cut back, 0 bases at V and 0 bases at J, with 9 bases in the middle. Written as DNA, the CDR3 is TGTGCCAGCAGTTACTCGAGGGACGGCTCCTACGAGCAGTACTTC. Translated: CASSYSRDGSYEQYF.

The V and J genes are TRBV27 and TRBJ1-2, with a tentative D call TRBD1 (5 bases). Germline V gene lookup returns CDR1 MNHEY and CDR2 SMNVEV (reference sequence). Between the trimmed V and J ends, which lost 3 bases and 6 bases, there was a span of 17 bases. The CDR3 has 15 amino acids. CDR3 in DNA: TGTGCCAGCAGTTTTAGCGGGGGAAGATTACATGGCTACACCTTC. Translating gives CASSFSGGRLHGYTF.

The J gene is TRBJ2-7, the V gene TRBV20-1; possible D gene TRBD2, 6 bases. The CDR3 runs to 14 residues. Per germline, CDR1 DFQATT and CDR2 SNEGSKA (reference sequence). V dropped 4 bases and J dropped 1 base, with 14 bases sitting between them. The CDR3 DNA is TGCAGTGCTACCCCTAGCGCCTCTTCCTACGAGCAGTACTTC. Translation: CSATPSASSYEQYF.

This chain links TRBV12-3 or TRBV12-4 with TRBJ2-5; 8 bases align to TRBD2. J gave up 2 bases and V 7 bases, and 6 bases lay outside the gene matches. This CDR3 has 14 amino acids. The CDR3 coding sequence is TGTGCCAGCACCCAGGGACTAGGGCAAGAGACCCAGTACTTC. It translates to CASTQGLGQETQYF.

The chain links TRBV2 to TRBJ2-3, with no clear D. The CDR3 is 14 amino acids. CDR1 is SNHLY, CDR2 FYNNEI, per germline. V lost 0 bases to trimming and J lost 4 bases, with 8 bases between them. The CDR3 sequence: CASSEAGNPDTQYF. In DNA form, the CDR3 reads TGTGCCAGCAGTGAAGCGGGTAATCCAGATACGCAGTATTTT.